One and the same sample provided the 16 T cell receptor beta chains below, sequenced in a study of blood T cell repertoires in COVID-19. Profiled with immunoSEQ multiplex PCR; TCRdb holds only in-frame clones, not every one. The profile shows roughly 340,000 clones, 75% to 90% of them singletons. Sequences were obtained from peripheral blood. These receptors originate from a woman between 50 and 59 years old with COVID-19, enrolled during active disease.

The chain carries TRBV4-3 and TRBJ2-5, with 8 bases lining up with TRBD2. The CDR3 totals 15 residues. Germline V gives CDR1 LGHNA, CDR2 YSLEER. The V gene end was trimmed by 4 bases and the J gene end by 1 base; junction bases not matched to a gene: 5. CDR3 protein: CASSPTSGAQETQYF. The DNA for the CDR3 is TGCGCCAGCAGCCCAACTAGCGGAGCCCAAGAGACCCAGTACTTC.

This chain links TRBV13 with TRBJ2-7; D unclear. The CDR3 covers 13 residues. Trimming shortened V by 2 bases and J by 6 bases, and 11 bases separated the two germline ends. Germline V CDR1 and CDR2: PRHDT, FYEKMQ (reference sequence). In nucleotides, the CDR3 is TGTGCCAGCAGCTTATTATCCCGCGGCGAGCAGTACTTC. Protein sequence: CASSLLSRGEQYF.

The chain employs TRBV11-3 and TRBJ1-1, with D perhaps TRBD1 (5 bases). This CDR3 is 14 amino acids long. V gave up 4 bases and J gave up 1 base, with 10 bases separating them. The germline V gene has CDR1 SGHNT and CDR2 YENEEA. CDR3 amino acids: CASSSRGQNTEAFF. The CDR3 DNA is TGTGCCAGCAGCTCCCGCGGACAGAACACTGAAGCTTTCTTT.

A few counts support this clone. Sequence at one end of the junction differs from germline and may be a read error. The chain carries TRBV4-1 and TRBJ1-1; unclear D gene. This CDR3 contains 11 residues. Per the germline V gene, CDR1 is MGHRA and CDR2 is YSYEKL. DNA of the CDR3: TGCGCCAGCAGCCCACATTCCAGTCTCGTCTTT. It codes for CASSPHSSLVF.

The rearrangement joins TRBV7-2 to TRBJ2-5; no reliable D call. Germline V gene data show CDR1 as SGHTA and CDR2 as FQGNSA. Trimming cost V 1 base and J 5 bases, with 11 bases left between them. There are 14 residues in the CDR3. The CDR3 protein is CASSLGLSRETQYF. CDR3 nucleotides: TGTGCCAGCAGCTTAGGGCTATCCAGGGAGACCCAGTACTTC.

This clone is a singleton in its sample. This sequence joins TRBV18 and TRBJ1-6; D gene ambiguous. In germline, CDR1 is KGHSH, CDR2 LQKENI. V was trimmed by 3 bases and J by 8 bases, leaving 11 bases between them. The CDR3 extends over 14 amino acids. The CDR3: CASSPSAGDSPLHF. The CDR3, as DNA: TGTGCCAGCTCACCTTCGGCGGGAGATTCACCCCTCCACTTT.

The chain couples TRBV4-1 to TRBJ2-1, with 8 bases aligning to TRBD1. Germline CDR1 is MGHRA and CDR2 is YSYEKL. Losses at the gene ends were 2 bases for V and 5 bases for J; bases not matched to a gene: 8. This CDR3 is built from 16 residues. The CDR3 DNA reads TGCGCCAGCAGCCAATACCGGGACAGGTACCACAATGAGCAGTTCTTC. Its translation is CASSQYRDRYHNEQFF.

The DNA for the CDR3 is TGTGCCAGCCATAACTATGGCTACACCTTC. Its translation is CASHNYGYTF. This sequence joins TRBV7-9 and TRBJ1-2; D gene unclear. The CDR3 runs 10 residues. Germline assignment: CDR1 SEHNR and CDR2 FQNEAQ (reference sequence). Trimming removed 8 bases at V and 1 base at J, with 2 bases between.

This chain uses TRBV13 with TRBJ2-7; 7 bases align to TRBD2. V lost 5 bases and J lost 2; bases outside the gene matches: 18. This CDR3 is built from 18 residues. Looked up from germline, CDR1 is PRHDT and CDR2 is FYEKMQ (reference sequence). The CDR3 reads CASSPGPLTSHDAYEQYF. In nucleotides, the CDR3 is TGTGCCAGCAGCCCTGGACCGCTGACTAGCCACGACGCCTACGAGCAGTACTTC.

Notes on this clone: One end of the junction is discordant with germline, which a read error may explain. This chain connects TRBV6-5 to TRBJ1-2; 7 nucleotides agree with TRBD1. CDR1 is MNHEY and CDR2 is SVGAGI in the germline V gene. The CDR3 totals 13 residues. The CDR3 DNA is TGTGCCAGCCGTTACGAGACAGGGAATGGCTACACCTTC. It encodes CASRYETGNGYTF.

The chain combines TRBV6-5 with TRBJ1-6; D possibly corresponds to TRBD1 (6 bases). CDR3 length equals 15 residues. The ends were cut back, 0 bases at V and 8 bases at J, with 11 bases in the middle. The V gene's germline CDR1 is MNHEY and CDR2 SVGAGI. In DNA, the CDR3 is TGTGCCAGCAGTTACTCCGTCGGGACACATTCACCCCTCCACTTT. Translation gives CASSYSVGTHSPLHF.

The chain combines TRBV27 with TRBJ1-4; D uncertain. Germline V gene sequence: CDR1 MNHEY, CDR2 SMNVEV (reference sequence). V lost 3 bases and J lost 4, with 6 bases in between. This CDR3 contains 13 residues. As DNA, the CDR3 is TGTGCCAGCAGTTTGGGCTTTAATGAAAAACTGTTTTTT. Its protein product is CASSLGFNEKLFF. Looking up the rest from reference TRBV27 and TRBJ1-4 gives the full variable domain: EAQVTQNPRYLITVTGKKLTVTCSQNMNHEYMSWYRQDPGLGLRQIYYSMNVEVTDKGDVPEGYKVSRKEKRNFPLILESPSPNQTSLYFCASSLGFNEKLFFGSGTQLSVL.

This clone was seen once. This same CDR3 is encoded by further DNA sequences in the sample. The chain carries TRBV5-1 and TRBJ2-2, with 7 bases lining up with TRBD1. The CDR3 has 15 amino acids. The V segment lost 4 bases and the J segment 1 base; nucleotides outside the gene matches: 4. In germline, CDR1 is SGHRS, CDR2 YFSETQ. The CDR3, as DNA: TGCGCCAGCAGCCCTGGGACAGTGAACACCGGGGAGCTGTTTTTT. It codes for CASSPGTVNTGELFF.

The rearrangement links TRBV24-1 to TRBJ2-7, with 8 bases aligning to TRBD1. The trim removed 2 bases at V and 9 bases at J, leaving 5 bases unmatched. CDR1 KGHDR and CDR2 SFDVKD come from the germline V gene. This CDR3 is built from 13 residues. CDR3 nucleotides: TGTGCCACCAGTGATTGGGGGACAGGTGGGCAGTACTTC. Translating gives CATSDWGTGGQYF.

The gene calls are TRBV6-1 and TRBJ2-2; tentative D call: TRBD1 (5 bases). The CDR3 consists of 15 residues. Germline CDR1 MNHNS, CDR2 SASEGT. Deletions cut 3 bases from V and 4 bases from J, with 12 bases between. CDR3: CASSERNRITGELFF. CDR3 sequence (DNA): TGTGCCAGCAGTGAGCGGAACAGGATCACCGGGGAGCTGTTTTTT.

The rearrangement joins TRBV19 to TRBJ1-2; TRBD1 matches 9 bases. CDR3 length equals 15 residues. Germline values: CDR1 LNHDA, CDR2 SQIVND (reference sequence). Trimming removed 4 bases from V and 2 bases from J; junction bases left unmatched: 5. The DNA for the CDR3 is TGTGCCAGTAGTACGTCCGGGACAGGGAACTATGGCTACACCTTC. Translated, it gives CASSTSGTGNYGYTF. The full variable domain, rest sourced from reference TRBV19 and TRBJ1-2, is DGGITQSPKYLFRKEGQNVTLSCEQNLNHDAMYWYRQDPGQGLRLIYYSQIVNDFQKGDIAEGYSVSREKKESFPLTVTSAQKNPTAFYLCASSTSGTGNYGYTFGSGTRLTVV.